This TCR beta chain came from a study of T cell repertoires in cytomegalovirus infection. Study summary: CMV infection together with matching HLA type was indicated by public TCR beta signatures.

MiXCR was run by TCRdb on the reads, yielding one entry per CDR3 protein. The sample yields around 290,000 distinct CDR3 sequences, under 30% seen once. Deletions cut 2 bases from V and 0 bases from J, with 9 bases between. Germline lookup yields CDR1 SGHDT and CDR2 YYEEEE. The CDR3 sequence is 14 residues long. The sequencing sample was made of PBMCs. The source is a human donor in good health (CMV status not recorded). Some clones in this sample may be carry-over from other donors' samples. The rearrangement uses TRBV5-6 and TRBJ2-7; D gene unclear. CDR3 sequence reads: CASSFLDGSYEQYF. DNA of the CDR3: TGTGCCAGCAGCTTCCTCGACGGCTCCTACGAGCAGTACTTC. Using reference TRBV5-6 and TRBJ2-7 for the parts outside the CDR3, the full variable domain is DAGVTQSPTHLIKTRGQQVTLRCSPKSGHDTVSWYQQALGQGPQFIFQYYEEEERQRGNFPDRFSGHQFPNYSSELNVNALLLGDSALYLCASSFLDGSYEQYFGPGTRLTVT.